The next 19 T cell receptor beta chains were all read from a single sample in a study of Tregs in tolerant kidney transplant recipients. The assay was immunoSEQ multiplex PCR, and TCRdb's table has in-frame clones only and misses some. This repertoire shows approximately 260,000 clones, around 81% found once; its top ten account for under 0.65%. The source material was CD4+ T cells from blood. The receptors shown here come from a human donor in good health.

This chain links TRBV5-4 with TRBJ1-3; no clear D. V dropped 1 base and J dropped 8 bases, with 4 bases sitting between them. The germline CDR1 and CDR2 sequences are SGHNT and YYREEE (reference sequence). The CDR3 runs 11 residues. CDR3 protein: CASSLFDTIYF. The CDR3 nucleotides read TGTGCCAGCAGCTTGTTTGACACCATATATTTT.

The chain joins TRBV9 to TRBJ1-2; TRBD1 aligns across 9 bases. The CDR3 runs to 16 residues. Germline assignment: CDR1 SGDLS and CDR2 YYNGEE. V shed 1 base, J shed 2 bases, and the junction held 6 bases outside the gene matches. The CDR3 coding sequence is TGTGCCAGCAGCGTACCCCGACAGGGGGACAACTATGGCTACACCTTC. Residues: CASSVPRQGDNYGYTF. The full variable domain, completed using reference TRBV9 and TRBJ1-2, is DSGVTQTPKHLITATGQRVTLRCSPRSGDLSVYWYQQSLDQGLQFLIQYYNGEERAKGNILERFSAQQFPDLHSELNLSSLELGDSALYFCASSVPRQGDNYGYTFGSGTRLTVV.

J is TRBJ2-5 and V is TRBV5-4, with no clear D. Trimming removed 6 bases from V and 2 bases from J, with 14 bases in between. The CDR3 loop spans 14 amino acids. CDR1 is SGHNT and CDR2 is YYREEE in the germline V gene (reference sequence). The CDR3 DNA follows: TGTGCCAGCAAGCTTCGGGCAGGACAAGAGACCCAGTACTTC. Translated: CASKLRAGQETQYF.

The chain uses TRBV7-5 and TRBJ1-5. TRBV7-5 is tagged as a pseudogene. CDR3 size: 14 residues. This chain's CDR3 is CARSFGYSNQPQHF. The DNA of the CDR3 is TGTGCCAGAAGCTTCGGGTATAGCAATCAGCCCCAGCATTTT.

This chain joins TRBV7-8 and TRBJ1-2; D remains unclear. CDR3 size: 13 residues. With 0 bases removed from V and 6 bases from J, the gap between germline ends came to 8 bases. CDR1 is SGHVS, CDR2 FQNEAQ, per germline. CDR3 coding DNA: TGTGCCAGCAGCTTAGCAGGGAGGGATGGCTACACCTTC. Encoded protein: CASSLAGRDGYTF.

The chain joins TRBV7-2 to TRBJ2-7; 8 positions match TRBD1. Germline values: CDR1 SGHTA, CDR2 FQGNSA. The trim removed 2 bases at V and 2 bases at J, leaving 5 bases unmatched. The CDR3 has 15 residues. CDR3 sequence reads: CASSLPRQGTYEQYF. The CDR3, as DNA: TGTGCCAGCAGCTTACCCCGACAGGGGACCTACGAGCAGTACTTC.

This chain connects TRBV19 to TRBJ1-6; the D is unclear. The CDR3 has 15 amino acids. Trimming took off 4 bases at V and 7 bases at J, with 14 bases between the two ends. Per germline, CDR1 LNHDA and CDR2 SQIVND (reference sequence). CDR3 sequence (DNA): TGTGCCAGTAGTACGTCCGGGCCGCCAAATTCACCCCTCCACTTT. It encodes CASSTSGPPNSPLHF.

The genes are TRBV5-1 and TRBJ1-1, with 7 bases identical to TRBD1. J was trimmed by 2 bases and V by 4 bases; bases with no gene match: 5. Germline V CDR1 and CDR2: SGHRS, YFSETQ. The CDR3 spans 14 residues. For the CDR3, the DNA is TGCGCCAGCAGCCCCTGGACAGGAAACACTGAAGCTTTCTTT. Translated, it gives CASSPWTGNTEAFF.

The chain couples TRBV6-5 to TRBJ1-1; TRBD1 aligns across 7 bases. This CDR3 is 15 amino acids long. The V gene's germline CDR1 is MNHEY and CDR2 SVGAGI. Unmatched junction bases numbered 4, after V lost 2 bases and J lost 1 base. CDR3 residues: CASSYQGGPNTEAFF. The CDR3 region has the DNA TGTGCCAGCAGTTACCAGGGGGGGCCGAACACTGAAGCTTTCTTT.

This clone was counted once. The chain combines TRBV7-2 with TRBJ2-7, with a tentative D call TRBD2 (5 bases). This CDR3 contains 15 residues. Germline CDR1 is SGHTA and CDR2 is FQGNSA. The V gene lost 1 base and the J gene lost 3 bases, with 13 bases spanning the gap. DNA of the CDR3: TGTGCCAGCAGCTTAGGGCCGGGTGAGGGCTACGAGCAGTACTTC. Protein: CASSLGPGEGYEQYF. Supplemented by reference TRBV7-2 and TRBJ2-7, the full variable domain reads GAGVSQSPSNKVTEKGKDVELRCDPISGHTALYWYRQSLGQGLEFLIYFQGNSAPDKSGLPSDRFSAERTGGSVSTLTIQRTQQEDSAVYLCASSLGPGEGYEQYFGPGTRLTVT.

The V gene is TRBV5-1, the J gene TRBJ1-1; 9 nucleotides align to TRBD1. Per germline, CDR1 SGHRS and CDR2 YFSETQ. CDR3 length: 15 residues. Trimming took 2 bases from V and 4 from J; bases not matched to a gene: 6. The CDR3 here is CASSFGTGLVTEAFF. CDR3 DNA sequence: TGCGCCAGCAGCTTTGGGACAGGGCTGGTCACTGAAGCTTTCTTT.

The chain joins TRBV10-3 to TRBJ1-5; TRBD1 matches at 12 bases. CDR3 size: 17 residues. The ends lost 4 bases at V and 2 bases at J; junction bases unmatched: 6. The germline V gene encodes CDR1 ENHRY and CDR2 SYGVKD. The CDR3 region is CAISGGQGAIGNQPQHF. The CDR3 region has the DNA TGTGCCATCAGTGGGGGACAGGGGGCGATTGGCAATCAGCCCCAGCATTTT.

The chain joins TRBV5-8 to TRBJ1-2; TRBD1 is a possible D gene (5 bases). Deletions cut 4 bases from V and 6 bases from J, with 22 bases between. Germline V gene sequence: CDR1 SGHTS, CDR2 YDEGEE. This CDR3 is 16 amino acids long. The CDR3 DNA is TGTGCCAGCAGCCACACCTCCTTCAGGGCCCTCAATGGCTACACCTTC. Its protein is CASSHTSFRALNGYTF.

The chain joins TRBV5-8 to TRBJ1-1; D uncertain. Germline V gene sequence: CDR1 SGHTS, CDR2 YDEGEE. This CDR3 spans 14 amino acids. V gave up 0 bases and J gave up 11 bases, with 17 bases separating them. The CDR3 DNA reads TGTGCCAGCAGCTTGGGACGGACCCGTGAGTGGGCTTTCTTT. Its translation is CASSLGRTREWAFF. The full variable domain, its missing parts supplied by reference TRBV5-8 and TRBJ1-1, is EAGVTQSPTHLIKTRGQQATLRCSPISGHTSVYWYQQALGLGLQFLLWYDEGEERNRGNFPPRFSGRQFPNYSSELNVNALELEDSALYLCASSLGRTREWAFFGQGTRLTVV.

The rearrangement links TRBV5-1 to TRBJ1-2; 7 positions agree with TRBD1. After removal of 1 base from V and 4 bases from J, the junction contained 4 bases not matched to a gene. This CDR3 has 14 amino acids. Germline loops: CDR1 SGHRS, CDR2 YFSETQ. CDR3 DNA sequence: TGCGCCAGCAGCTTGACGACAGGGATCTATGGCTACACCTTC. As protein: CASSLTTGIYGYTF.

The chain couples TRBV14 to TRBJ1-4; 8 bases match TRBD1. CDR3 size: 16 residues. V dropped 1 base and J dropped 7; count of bases not matched to a gene: 8. The germline gives CDR1 SGHDN, CDR2 FVKESK. The CDR3 nucleotides read TGTGCCAGCAGCCAAGCCCGGACAGGGTTGCGTGAAAAACTGTTTTTT. It translates to CASSQARTGLREKLFF.

V and J are TRBV6-5 and TRBJ1-4; D not certain. Trimming stripped 7 bases from V and 7 bases from J, with 13 bases between. Germline CDR1 MNHEY, CDR2 SVGAGI. The CDR3 is made up of 13 amino acids. The chain's CDR3 is CASMGTESEKLFF. The CDR3 DNA sequence: TGTGCCAGCATGGGAACCGAGTCTGAAAAACTGTTTTTT.

The table lists this clone with a few counts. J is TRBJ2-2 and V is TRBV2; TRBD1 is a possible D gene (6 bases). The CDR3 is 14 amino acids. Trimming left V 5 bases short and J 6 bases short, with 13 bases between. Germline-derived CDR1 and CDR2 are SNHLY and FYNNEI. CDR3 sequence reads: CASSPQGTPGELFF. CDR3 DNA sequence: TGTGCCAGCAGTCCGCAGGGGACACCCGGGGAGCTGTTTTTT.

In its sample, this clone was seen once. The chain has TRBV19 and TRBJ2-5, with unresolved D. The V and J ends lost 2 bases and 0 bases respectively, with 10 bases between them. Germline-derived CDR1 and CDR2 are LNHDA and SQIVND (reference sequence). There are 15 residues in the CDR3. CDR3 nucleotides: TGTGCCAGTAGTATAAGTGCACAGCACCAAGAGACCCAGTACTTC. Translated: CASSISAQHQETQYF.